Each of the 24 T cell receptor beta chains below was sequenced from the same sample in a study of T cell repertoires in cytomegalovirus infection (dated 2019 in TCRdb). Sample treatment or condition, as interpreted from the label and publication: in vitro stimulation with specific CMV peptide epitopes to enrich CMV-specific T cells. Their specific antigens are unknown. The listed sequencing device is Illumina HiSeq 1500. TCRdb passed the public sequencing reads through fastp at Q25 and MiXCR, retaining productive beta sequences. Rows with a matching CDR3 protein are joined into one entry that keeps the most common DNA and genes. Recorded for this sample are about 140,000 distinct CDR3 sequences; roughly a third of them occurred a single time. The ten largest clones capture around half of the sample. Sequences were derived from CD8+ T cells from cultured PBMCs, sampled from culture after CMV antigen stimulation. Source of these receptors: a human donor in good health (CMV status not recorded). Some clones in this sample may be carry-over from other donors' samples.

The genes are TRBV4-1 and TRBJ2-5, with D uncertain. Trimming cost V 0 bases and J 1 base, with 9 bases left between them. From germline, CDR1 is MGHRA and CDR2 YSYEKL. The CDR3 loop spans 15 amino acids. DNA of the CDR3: TGCGCCAGCAGCCAAGATAGGAGCCTCCAAGAGACCCAGTACTTC. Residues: CASSQDRSLQETQYF.

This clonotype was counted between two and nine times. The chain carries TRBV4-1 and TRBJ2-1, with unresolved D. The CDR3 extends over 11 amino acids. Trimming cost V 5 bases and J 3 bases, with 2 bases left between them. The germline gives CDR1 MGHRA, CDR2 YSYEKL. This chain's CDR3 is CASSIYNEQFF. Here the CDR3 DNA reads TGCGCCAGCAGCATCTACAATGAGCAGTTCTTC.

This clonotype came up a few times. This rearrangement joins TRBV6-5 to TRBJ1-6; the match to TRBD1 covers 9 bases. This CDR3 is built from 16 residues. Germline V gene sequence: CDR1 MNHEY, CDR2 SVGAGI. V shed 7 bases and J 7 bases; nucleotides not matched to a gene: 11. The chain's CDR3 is CASTISPGTGNSPLHF. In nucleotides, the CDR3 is TGTGCCAGCACCATTAGCCCGGGGACAGGGAATTCACCCCTCCACTTT.

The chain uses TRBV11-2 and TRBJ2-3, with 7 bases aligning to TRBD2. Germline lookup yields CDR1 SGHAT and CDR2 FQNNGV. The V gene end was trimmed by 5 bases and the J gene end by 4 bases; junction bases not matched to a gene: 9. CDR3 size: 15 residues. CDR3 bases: TGTGCCAGCAGCCGATTCTCGGGGGGAGCAGATACGCAGTATTTT. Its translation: CASSRFSGGADTQYF.

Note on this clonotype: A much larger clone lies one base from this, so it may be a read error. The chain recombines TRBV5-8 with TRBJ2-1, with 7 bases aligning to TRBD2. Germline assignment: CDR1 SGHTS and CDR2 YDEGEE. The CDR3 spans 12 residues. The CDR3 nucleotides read TGTGCCAGCAGCTTCACTAGCGATGAGCAGCTCTTC. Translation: CASSFTSDEQLF. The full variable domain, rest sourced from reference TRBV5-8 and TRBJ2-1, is EAGVTQSPTHLIKTRGQQATLRCSPISGHTSVYWYQQALGLGLQFLLWYDEGEERNRGNFPPRFSGRQFPNYSSELNVNALELEDSALYLCASSFTSDEQLFGPGTRLTVL.

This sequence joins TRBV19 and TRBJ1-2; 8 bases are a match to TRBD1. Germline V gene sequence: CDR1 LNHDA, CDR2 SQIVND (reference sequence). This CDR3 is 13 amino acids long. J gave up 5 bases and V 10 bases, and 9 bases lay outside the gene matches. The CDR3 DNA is TGTGCCACCTCCTCAGGGGGCGGGTATGGCTACACCTTC. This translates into CATSSGGGYGYTF.

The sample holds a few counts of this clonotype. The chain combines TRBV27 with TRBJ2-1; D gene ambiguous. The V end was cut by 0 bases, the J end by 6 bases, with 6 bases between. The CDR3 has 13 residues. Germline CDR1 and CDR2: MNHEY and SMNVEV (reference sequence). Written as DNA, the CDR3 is TGTGCCAGCAGTTTATCGGTCCGCAATGAGCAGTTCTTC. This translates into CASSLSVRNEQFF.

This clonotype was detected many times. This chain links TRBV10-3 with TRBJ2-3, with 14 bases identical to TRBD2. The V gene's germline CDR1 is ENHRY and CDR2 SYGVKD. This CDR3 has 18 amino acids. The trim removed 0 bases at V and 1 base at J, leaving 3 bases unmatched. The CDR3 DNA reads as TGTGCCATCAGTGAGTCCGGGACTAGCGGGGGCCGCACAGATACGCAGTATTTT. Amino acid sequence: CAISESGTSGGRTDTQYF.

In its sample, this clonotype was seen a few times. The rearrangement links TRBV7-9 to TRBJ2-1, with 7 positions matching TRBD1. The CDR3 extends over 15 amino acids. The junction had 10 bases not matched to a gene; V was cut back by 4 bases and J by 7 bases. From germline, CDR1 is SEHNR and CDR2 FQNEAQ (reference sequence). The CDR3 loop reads CASSSLLGQSNEQFF. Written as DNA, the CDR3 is TGTGCCAGCAGCTCGCTACTGGGACAGTCAAATGAGCAGTTCTTC. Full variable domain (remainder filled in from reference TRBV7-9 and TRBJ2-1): DTGVSQNPRHKITKRGQNVTFRCDPISEHNRLYWYRQTLGQGPEFLTYFQNEAQLEKSRLLSDRFSAERPKGSFSTLEIQRTEQGDSAMYLCASSSLLGQSNEQFFGPGTRLTVL.

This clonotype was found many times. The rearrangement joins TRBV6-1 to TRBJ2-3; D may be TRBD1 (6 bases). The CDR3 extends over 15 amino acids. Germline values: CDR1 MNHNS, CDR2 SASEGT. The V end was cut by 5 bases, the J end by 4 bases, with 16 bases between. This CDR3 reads CASSNGGSAADTQYF. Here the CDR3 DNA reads TGTGCCAGCAGTAATGGGGGCAGCGCCGCAGATACGCAGTATTTT.

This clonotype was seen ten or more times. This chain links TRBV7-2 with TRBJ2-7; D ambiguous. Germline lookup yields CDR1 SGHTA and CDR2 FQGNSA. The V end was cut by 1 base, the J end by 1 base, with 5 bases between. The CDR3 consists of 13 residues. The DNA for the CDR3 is TGTGCCAGCAGCTTAGACTATTCCTACGAGCAGTACTTC. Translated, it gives CASSLDYSYEQYF.

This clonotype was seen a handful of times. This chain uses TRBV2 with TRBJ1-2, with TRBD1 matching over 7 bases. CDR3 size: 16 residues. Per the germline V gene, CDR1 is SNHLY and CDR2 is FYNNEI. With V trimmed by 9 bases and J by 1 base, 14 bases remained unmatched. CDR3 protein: CASLRRTGTVNYGYTF. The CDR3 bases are TGTGCCAGTCTTAGAAGAACCGGGACAGTTAACTATGGCTACACCTTC. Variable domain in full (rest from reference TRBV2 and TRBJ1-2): EPEVTQTPSHQVTQMGQEVILRCVPISNHLYFYWYRQILGQKVEFLVSFYNNEISEKSEIFDDQFSVERPDGSNFTLKIRSTKLEDSAMYFCASLRRTGTVNYGYTFGSGTRLTVV.

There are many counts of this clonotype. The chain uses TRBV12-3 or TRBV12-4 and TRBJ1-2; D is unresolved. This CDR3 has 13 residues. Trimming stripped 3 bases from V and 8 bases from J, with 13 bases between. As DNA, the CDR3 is TGTGCCAGCAGTTTGGGCGGCCAGAGCGGCTACACCTTC. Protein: CASSLGGQSGYTF.

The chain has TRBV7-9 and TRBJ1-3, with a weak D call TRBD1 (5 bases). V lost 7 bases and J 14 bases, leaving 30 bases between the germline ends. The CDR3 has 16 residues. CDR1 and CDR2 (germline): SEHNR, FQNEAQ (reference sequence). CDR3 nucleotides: TGTGCCAGCAACCCCCCTGAGGGGTTAGTGGGCTCCGCACTATATTTT. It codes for CASNPPEGLVGSALYF.

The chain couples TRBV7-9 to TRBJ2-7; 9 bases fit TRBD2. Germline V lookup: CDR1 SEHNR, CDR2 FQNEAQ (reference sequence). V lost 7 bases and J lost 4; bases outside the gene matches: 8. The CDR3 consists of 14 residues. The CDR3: CASNFGSGGYEQYF. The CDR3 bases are TGTGCCAGCAACTTTGGTAGCGGGGGATACGAGCAGTACTTC.

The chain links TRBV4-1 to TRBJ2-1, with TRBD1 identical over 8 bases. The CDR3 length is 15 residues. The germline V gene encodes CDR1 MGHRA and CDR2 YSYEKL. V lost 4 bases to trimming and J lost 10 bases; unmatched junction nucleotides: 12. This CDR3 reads CASSPGVQGDFEQFF. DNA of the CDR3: TGCGCCAGCAGCCCTGGGGTACAGGGGGACTTCGAGCAGTTCTTC.

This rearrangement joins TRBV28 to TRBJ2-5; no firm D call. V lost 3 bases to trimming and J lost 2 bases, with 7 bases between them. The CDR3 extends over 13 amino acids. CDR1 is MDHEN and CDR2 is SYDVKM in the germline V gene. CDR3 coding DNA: TGTGCCAGCAGTTTCCAGCAGCAAGAGACCCAGTACTTC. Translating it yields CASSFQQQETQYF.

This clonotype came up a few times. CDR3 region: CASSFTRTEAFF. In DNA form, the CDR3 reads TGTGCCAGCAGTTTTACGCGGACTGAAGCTTTCTTT. The rearrangement links TRBV12-3 or TRBV12-4 to TRBJ1-1; unclear D gene. Trimming left V 3 bases short and J 5 bases short, with 7 bases between. The CDR3 length is 12 residues.

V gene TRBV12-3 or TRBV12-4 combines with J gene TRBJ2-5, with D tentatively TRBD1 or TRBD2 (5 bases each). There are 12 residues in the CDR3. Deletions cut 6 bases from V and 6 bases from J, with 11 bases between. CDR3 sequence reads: CASSPRGQTQYF. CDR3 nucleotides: TGTGCCAGCAGCCCTCGGGGACAGACCCAGTACTTC.

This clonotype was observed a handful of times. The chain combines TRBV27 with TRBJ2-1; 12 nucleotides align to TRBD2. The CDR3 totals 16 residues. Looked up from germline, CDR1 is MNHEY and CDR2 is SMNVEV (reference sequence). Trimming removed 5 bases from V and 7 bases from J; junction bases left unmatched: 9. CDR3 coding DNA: TGTGCCAGCAGTCCCGCTAGCGGGGGGGCACTTAATGAGCAGTTCTTC. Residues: CASSPASGGALNEQFF.

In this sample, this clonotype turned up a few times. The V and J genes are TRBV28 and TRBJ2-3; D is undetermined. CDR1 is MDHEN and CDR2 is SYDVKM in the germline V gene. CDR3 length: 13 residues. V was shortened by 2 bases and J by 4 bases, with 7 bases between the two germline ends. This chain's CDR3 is CASSLVVSDTQYF. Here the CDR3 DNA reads TGTGCCAGCAGTTTAGTTGTTTCAGATACGCAGTATTTT. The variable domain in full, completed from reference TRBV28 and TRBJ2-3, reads DVKVTQSSRYLVKRTGEKVFLECVQDMDHENMFWYRQDPGLGLRLIYFSYDVKMKEKGDIPEGYSVSREKKERFSLILESASTNQTSMYLCASSLVVSDTQYFGPGTRLTVL.

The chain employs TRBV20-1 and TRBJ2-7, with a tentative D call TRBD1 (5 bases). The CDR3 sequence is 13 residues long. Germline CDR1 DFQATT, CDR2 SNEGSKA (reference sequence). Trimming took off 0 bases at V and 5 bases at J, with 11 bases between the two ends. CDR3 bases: TGCAGTGCTAGAGATTCAGGGTTCCACGAGCAGTACTTC. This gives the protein CSARDSGFHEQYF.

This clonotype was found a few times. DNA for the CDR3: TGCGCCAGCAGCTTGTCCGGGGGCGAGTACGAAAAACTGTTTTTT. Translation: CASSLSGGEYEKLFF. The V and J genes are TRBV5-1 and TRBJ1-4, with D tentatively TRBD1 (6 bases). Germline CDR1 is SGHRS and CDR2 is YFSETQ. CDR3 size: 15 residues. V dropped 1 base and J dropped 8 bases, with 15 bases sitting between them.

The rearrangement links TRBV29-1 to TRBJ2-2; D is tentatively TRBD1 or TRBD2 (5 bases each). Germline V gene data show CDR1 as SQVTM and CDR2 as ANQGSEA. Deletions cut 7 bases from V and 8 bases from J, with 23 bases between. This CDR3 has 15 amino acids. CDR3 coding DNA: TGCAGCGCATGGGGACGGGGTCCCTTTAAGGGGGAGCTGTTTTTT. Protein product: CSAWGRGPFKGELFF.